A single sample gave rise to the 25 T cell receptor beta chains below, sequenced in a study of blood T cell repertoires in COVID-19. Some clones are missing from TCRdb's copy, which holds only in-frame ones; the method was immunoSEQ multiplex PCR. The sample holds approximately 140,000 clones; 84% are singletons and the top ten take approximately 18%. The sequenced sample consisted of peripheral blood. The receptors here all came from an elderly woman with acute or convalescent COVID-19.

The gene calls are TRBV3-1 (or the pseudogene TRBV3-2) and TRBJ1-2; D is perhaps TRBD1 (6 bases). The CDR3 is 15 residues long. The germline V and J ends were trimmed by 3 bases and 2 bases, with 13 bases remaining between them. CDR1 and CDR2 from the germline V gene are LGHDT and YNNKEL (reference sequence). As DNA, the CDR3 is TGTGCCAGCAGCCAGAAACTCACAGGGAACTATGGCTACACCTTC. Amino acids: CASSQKLTGNYGYTF.

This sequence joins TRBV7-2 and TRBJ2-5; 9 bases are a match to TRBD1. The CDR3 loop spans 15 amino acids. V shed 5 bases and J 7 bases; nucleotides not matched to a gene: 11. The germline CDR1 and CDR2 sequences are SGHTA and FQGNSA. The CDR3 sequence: CASSPRTGVRGTQYF. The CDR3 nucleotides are TGTGCCAGCAGCCCCCGGACAGGGGTAAGAGGGACCCAGTACTTC.

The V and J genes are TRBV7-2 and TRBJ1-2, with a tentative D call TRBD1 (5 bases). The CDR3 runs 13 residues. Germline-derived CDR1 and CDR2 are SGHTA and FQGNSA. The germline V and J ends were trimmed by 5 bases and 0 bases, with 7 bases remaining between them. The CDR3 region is CASSEQANYGYTF. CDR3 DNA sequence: TGTGCCAGCAGCGAACAGGCTAACTATGGCTACACCTTC. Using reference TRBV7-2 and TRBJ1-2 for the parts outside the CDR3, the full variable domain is GAGVSQSPSNKVTEKGKDVELRCDPISGHTALYWYRQSLGQGLEFLIYFQGNSAPDKSGLPSDRFSAERTGGSVSTLTIQRTQQEDSAVYLCASSEQANYGYTFGSGTRLTVV.

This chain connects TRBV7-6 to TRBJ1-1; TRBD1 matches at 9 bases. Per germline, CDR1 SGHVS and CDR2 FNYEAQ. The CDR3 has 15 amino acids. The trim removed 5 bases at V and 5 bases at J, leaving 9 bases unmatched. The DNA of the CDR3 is TGTGCCAGCAGCCGATGGGGACAGGGATCTACTGAAGCTTTCTTT. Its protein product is CASSRWGQGSTEAFF.

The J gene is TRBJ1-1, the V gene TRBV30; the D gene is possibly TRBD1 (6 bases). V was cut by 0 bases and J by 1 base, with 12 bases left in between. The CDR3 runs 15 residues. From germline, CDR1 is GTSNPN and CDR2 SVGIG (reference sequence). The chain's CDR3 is CAWSVLQGSNTEAFF. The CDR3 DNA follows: TGTGCCTGGAGTGTTCTGCAGGGGTCGAACACTGAAGCTTTCTTT.

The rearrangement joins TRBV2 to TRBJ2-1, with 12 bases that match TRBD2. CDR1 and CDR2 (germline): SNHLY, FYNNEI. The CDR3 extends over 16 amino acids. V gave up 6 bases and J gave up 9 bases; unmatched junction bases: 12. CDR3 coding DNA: TGTGCCAGCAGGGACCGAGCTAGCGGGGGGGCCGGTGAGCAGTTCTTC. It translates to CASRDRASGGAGEQFF.

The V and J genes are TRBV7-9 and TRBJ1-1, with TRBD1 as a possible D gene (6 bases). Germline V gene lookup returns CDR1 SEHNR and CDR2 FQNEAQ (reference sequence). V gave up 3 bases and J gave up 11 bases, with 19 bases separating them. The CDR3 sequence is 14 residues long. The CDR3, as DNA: TGTGCCAGCAGCTTCCACCGGGACACTGGTTCTGCTTTCTTT. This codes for CASSFHRDTGSAFF.

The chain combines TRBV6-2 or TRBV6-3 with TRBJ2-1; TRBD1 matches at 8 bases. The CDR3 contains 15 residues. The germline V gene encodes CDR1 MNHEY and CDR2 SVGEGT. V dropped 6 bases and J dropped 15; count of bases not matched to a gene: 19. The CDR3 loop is CASSTPDRDNRSRFF. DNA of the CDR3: TGTGCCAGCAGCACGCCGGACAGGGATAACCGAAGTCGGTTCTTC.

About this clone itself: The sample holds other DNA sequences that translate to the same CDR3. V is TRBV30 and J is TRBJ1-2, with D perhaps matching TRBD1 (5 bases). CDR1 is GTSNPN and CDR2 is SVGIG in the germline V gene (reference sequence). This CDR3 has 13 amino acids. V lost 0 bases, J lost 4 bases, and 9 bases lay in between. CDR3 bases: TGTGCCTGGAGTGTAGGACAAGGCTATGGCTACACCTTC. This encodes CAWSVGQGYGYTF.

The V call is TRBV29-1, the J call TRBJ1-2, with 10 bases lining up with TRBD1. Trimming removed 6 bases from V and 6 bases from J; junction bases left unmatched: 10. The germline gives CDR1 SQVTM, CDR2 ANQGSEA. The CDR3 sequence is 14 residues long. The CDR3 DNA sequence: TGCAGCGTCGCGATTTGGACAGGGGGAAATGGCTACACCTTC. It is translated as CSVAIWTGGNGYTF.

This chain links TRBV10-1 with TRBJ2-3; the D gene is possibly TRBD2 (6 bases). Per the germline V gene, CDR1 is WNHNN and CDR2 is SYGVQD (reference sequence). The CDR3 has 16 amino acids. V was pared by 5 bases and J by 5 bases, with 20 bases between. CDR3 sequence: CASSPLSGGTKDTQYF. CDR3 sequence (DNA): TGCGCCAGCAGTCCCCTTAGCGGAGGGACCAAAGATACGCAGTATTTT.

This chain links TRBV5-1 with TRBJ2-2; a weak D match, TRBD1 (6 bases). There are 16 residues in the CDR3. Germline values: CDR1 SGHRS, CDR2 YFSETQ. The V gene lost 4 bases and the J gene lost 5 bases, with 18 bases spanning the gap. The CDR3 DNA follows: TGCGCCAGCAGCAGAGACAGGCCGGGAAAAACCGGGGAGCTGTTTTTT. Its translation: CASSRDRPGKTGELFF.

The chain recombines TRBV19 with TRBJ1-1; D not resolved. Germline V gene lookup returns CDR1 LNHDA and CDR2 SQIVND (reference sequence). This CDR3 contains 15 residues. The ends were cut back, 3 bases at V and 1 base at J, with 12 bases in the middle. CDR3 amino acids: CASSMMGSPNTEAFF. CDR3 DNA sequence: TGTGCCAGTAGTATGATGGGCAGTCCGAACACTGAAGCTTTCTTT.

The CDR3 reads CASGNNYRGSNYGYTF. CDR3 sequence (DNA): TGTGCTAGTGGTAATAATTACAGGGGCTCTAACTATGGCTACACCTTC. The gene calls are TRBV12-5 and TRBJ1-2; 7 nucleotides line up with TRBD1. The CDR3 is 16 residues long. With V trimmed by 5 bases and J by 0 bases, 9 bases remained unmatched. Germline values: CDR1 LGHNT, CDR2 FRNRAP.

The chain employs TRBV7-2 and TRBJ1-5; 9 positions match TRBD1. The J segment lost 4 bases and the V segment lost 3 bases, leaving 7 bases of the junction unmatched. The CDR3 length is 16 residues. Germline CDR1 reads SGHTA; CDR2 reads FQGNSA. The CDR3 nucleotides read TGTGCCAGCAGCTTCACGACAGGGGGGTATAATCAGCCCCAGCATTTT. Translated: CASSFTTGGYNQPQHF.

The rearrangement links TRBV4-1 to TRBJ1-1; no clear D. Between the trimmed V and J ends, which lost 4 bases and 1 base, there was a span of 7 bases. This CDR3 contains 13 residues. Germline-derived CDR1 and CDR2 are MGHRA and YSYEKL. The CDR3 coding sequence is TGCGCCAGCAGCCGCACGGGGAACACTGAAGCTTTCTTT. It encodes CASSRTGNTEAFF.

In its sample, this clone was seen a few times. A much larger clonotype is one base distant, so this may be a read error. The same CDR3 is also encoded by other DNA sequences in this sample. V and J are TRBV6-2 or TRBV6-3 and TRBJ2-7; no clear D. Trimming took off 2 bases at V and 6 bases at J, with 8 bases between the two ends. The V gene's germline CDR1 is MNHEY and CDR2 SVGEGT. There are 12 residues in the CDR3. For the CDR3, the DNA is TGTGCCAGCAGTTACGGGTCGGGCGAGCAGTACTTC. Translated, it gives CASSYGSGEQYF.

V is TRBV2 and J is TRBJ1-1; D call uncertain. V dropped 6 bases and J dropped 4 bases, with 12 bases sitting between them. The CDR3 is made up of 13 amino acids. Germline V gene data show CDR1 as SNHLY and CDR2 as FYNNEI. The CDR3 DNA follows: TGTGCCAGCAGGCCGGATGGGCCCACTGAAGCTTTCTTT. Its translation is CASRPDGPTEAFF.

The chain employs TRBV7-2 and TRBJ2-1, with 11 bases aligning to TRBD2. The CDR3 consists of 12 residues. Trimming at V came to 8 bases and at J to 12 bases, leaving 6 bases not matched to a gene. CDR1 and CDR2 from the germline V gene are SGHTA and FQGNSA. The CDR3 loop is CASLTSGSGQFF. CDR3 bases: TGTGCCAGCTTAACTAGCGGGAGTGGGCAGTTCTTC.

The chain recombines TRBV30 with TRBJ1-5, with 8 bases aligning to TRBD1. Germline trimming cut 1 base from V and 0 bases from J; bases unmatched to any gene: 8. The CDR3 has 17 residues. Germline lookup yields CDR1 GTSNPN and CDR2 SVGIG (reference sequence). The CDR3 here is CAWSGTGNLISNQPQHF. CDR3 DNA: TGTGCCTGGAGTGGGACAGGGAATCTGATTAGCAATCAGCCCCAGCATTTT.

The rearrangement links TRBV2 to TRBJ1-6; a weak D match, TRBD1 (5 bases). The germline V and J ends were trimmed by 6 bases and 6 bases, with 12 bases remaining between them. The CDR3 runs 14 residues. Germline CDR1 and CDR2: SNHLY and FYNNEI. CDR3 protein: CASSLGTVNSPLHF. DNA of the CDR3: TGTGCCAGCAGCCTAGGGACTGTTAATTCACCCCTCCACTTT.

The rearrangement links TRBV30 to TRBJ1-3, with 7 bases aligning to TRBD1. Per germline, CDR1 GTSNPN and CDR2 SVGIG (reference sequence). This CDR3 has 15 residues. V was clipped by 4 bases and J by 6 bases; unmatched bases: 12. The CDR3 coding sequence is TGTGCCTGGAAACGGACAGGTACTCTGTTAAACACCATATATTTT. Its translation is CAWKRTGTLLNTIYF.

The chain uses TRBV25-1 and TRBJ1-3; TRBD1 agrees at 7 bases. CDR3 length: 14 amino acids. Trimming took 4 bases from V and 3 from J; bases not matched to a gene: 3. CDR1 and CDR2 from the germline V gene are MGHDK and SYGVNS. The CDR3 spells CASSGQGGGNTIYF. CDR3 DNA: TGTGCCAGCAGTGGACAGGGTGGTGGAAACACCATATATTTT. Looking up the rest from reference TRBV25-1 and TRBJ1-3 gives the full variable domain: EADIYQTPRYLVIGTGKKITLECSQTMGHDKMYWYQQDPGMELHLIHYSYGVNSTEKGDLSSESTVSRIRTEHFPLTLESARPSHTSQYLCASSGQGGGNTIYFGEGSWLTVV.

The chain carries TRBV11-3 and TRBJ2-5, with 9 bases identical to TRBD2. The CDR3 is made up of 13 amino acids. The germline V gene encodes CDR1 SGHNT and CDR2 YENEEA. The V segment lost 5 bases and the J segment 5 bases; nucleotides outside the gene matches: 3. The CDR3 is CASSTGLAETQYF. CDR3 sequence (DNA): TGTGCCAGCAGCACCGGACTAGCGGAGACCCAGTACTTC.

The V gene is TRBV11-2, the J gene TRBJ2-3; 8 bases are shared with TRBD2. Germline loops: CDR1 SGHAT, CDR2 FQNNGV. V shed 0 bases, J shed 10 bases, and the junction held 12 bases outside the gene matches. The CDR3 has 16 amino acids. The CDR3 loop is CASSLDGGPAGVAQYF. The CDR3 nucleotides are TGTGCCAGCAGCTTAGATGGGGGCCCAGCGGGGGTGGCGCAGTATTTT.